This record concerns one T cell receptor beta chain sequence. This entry belongs to a study of blood T cell repertoires in COVID-19. About the study: Donors in the United States, Italy and Spain gave samples during acute or convalescent COVID-19. PBMCs, B-cell-depleted T cells, or T cells provided the cDNA or gDNA that made up the material.

V shed 1 base and J shed 8 bases, with 23 bases lying between them. Germline assignment: CDR1 MGHRA and CDR2 YSYEKL. The length of the CDR3 is 17 residues. Original methodology: For nucleated cells, counts were estimated from reference gene primer amplification. Data came from immunoSEQ multiplex PCR; TCRdb stores just in-frame clones and leaves some out. V and J calls and clone size are copied from that table; D and trimming were computed from the DNA. The profile shows 150,000 to 160,000 clones, roughly 82% of them singletons. This receptor was identified in a woman between 45 and 60 years old with acute or convalescent COVID-19. The chain uses TRBV4-1 and TRBJ1-2; possible D gene TRBD1, 6 bases. Sequencing was carried out using peripheral blood. This CDR3 reads CASSQGAILTGSLGYTF. In DNA, the CDR3 is TGCGCCAGCAGCCAAGGAGCGATACTTACAGGGTCGTTAGGCTACACCTTC.